The next 13 T cell receptor beta chains were all read from a single sample in a study of cytomegalovirus exposure and HLA in healthy donors. 13 Jbeta primers and 60 Vbeta primers were used for the PCR. Profiling relied on immunoSEQ multiplex PCR, and the TCRdb table lists in-frame clones only, not all of them. The repertoire holds more than 120,000 clones, with 70% to 80% as singletons. The sequencing sample was made of PBMCs. The receptors were sampled from a woman in her forties in good health and CMV-seropositive.

V usage is TRBV5-1 and J usage is TRBJ1-1; the D gene is possibly TRBD1 (5 bases). V was pared by 4 bases and J by 5 bases, with 12 bases between. The CDR3 is made up of 13 amino acids. The germline CDR1 and CDR2 sequences are SGHRS and YFSETQ. In DNA, the CDR3 is TGCGCCAGCAGCCCGGGGGTGATGACTGAAGCTTTCTTT. Amino acid sequence: CASSPGVMTEAFF.

The rearrangement uses TRBV25-1 and TRBJ2-7; D might be TRBD2 (7 bases). The V and J ends lost 6 bases and 4 bases respectively, with 16 bases between them. Per the germline V gene, CDR1 is MGHDK and CDR2 is SYGVNS. This CDR3 is built from 14 residues. The CDR3 reads CASRGGPSGYEQYF. The CDR3, as DNA: TGTGCCAGCAGGGGGGGGCCCTCGGGGTACGAGCAGTACTTC.

The chain employs TRBV5-1 and TRBJ2-7; D perhaps matches TRBD2 (5 bases). There are 14 residues in the CDR3. Germline loops: CDR1 SGHRS, CDR2 YFSETQ. V gave up 0 bases and J gave up 1 base, with 8 bases separating them. The DNA for the CDR3 is TGCGCCAGCAGCTTGGAGACGGGATCCTACGAGCAGTACTTC. Residues: CASSLETGSYEQYF. Complete variable domain (other parts from reference TRBV5-1 and TRBJ2-7): KAGVTQTPRYLIKTRGQQVTLSCSPISGHRSVSWYQQTPGQGLQFLFEYFSETQRNKGNFPGRFSGRQFSNSRSEMNVSTLELGDSALYLCASSLETGSYEQYFGPGTRLTVT.

This chain links TRBV2 with TRBJ2-3, with 11 positions matching TRBD2. Looked up from germline, CDR1 is SNHLY and CDR2 is FYNNEI. This CDR3 comprises 14 residues. J was trimmed by 3 bases and V by 4 bases; bases with no gene match: 0. The CDR3 DNA reads TGTGCCAGCAGTGGACTAGCGGGGACAGATACGCAGTATTTT. Translation: CASSGLAGTDTQYF.

The V and J genes are TRBV7-9 and TRBJ1-4; 8 bases are shared with TRBD1. This CDR3 region has 18 residues. V dropped 5 bases and J dropped 0; count of bases not matched to a gene: 11. Germline CDR1 is SEHNR and CDR2 is FQNEAQ (reference sequence). CDR3 DNA: TGTGCCAGCAGCCTAACAGCAGGGGGCTGGGCAACTAATGAAAAACTGTTTTTT. This encodes CASSLTAGGWATNEKLFF.

This chain joins TRBV7-9 and TRBJ2-3; TRBD2 agrees at 9 bases. Unmatched junction bases numbered 5, after V lost 2 bases and J lost 2 bases. The length of the CDR3 is 16 residues. Per the germline V gene, CDR1 is SEHNR and CDR2 is FQNEAQ (reference sequence). Written as DNA, the CDR3 is TGTGCCAGCAGCTTATTGGCGGGAGGGGACACAGATACGCAGTATTTT. This codes for CASSLLAGGDTDTQYF.

This chain links TRBV7-9 with TRBJ2-3; 10 positions match TRBD1. The CDR3 extends over 15 amino acids. J lost 7 bases, V lost 5 bases, and 9 bases had no gene match. Per germline, CDR1 SEHNR and CDR2 FQNEAQ (reference sequence). CDR3 nucleotides: TGTGCCAGCAGCAGCTACCGGACAGGGGGGAATACGCAGTATTTT. Protein sequence: CASSSYRTGGNTQYF. The whole variable domain, filled in from reference TRBV7-9 and TRBJ2-3, reads DTGVSQNPRHKITKRGQNVTFRCDPISEHNRLYWYRQTLGQGPEFLTYFQNEAQLEKSRLLSDRFSAERPKGSFSTLEIQRTEQGDSAMYLCASSSYRTGGNTQYFGPGTRLTVL.

The chain recombines TRBV18 with TRBJ1-5; unclear D gene. Germline V gene lookup returns CDR1 KGHSH and CDR2 LQKENI. The length of the CDR3 is 15 residues. Trimming stripped 6 bases from V and 3 bases from J, with 15 bases between. DNA for the CDR3: TGTGCCAGCTCCCCAGAGGGAGTCCCCAATCAGCCCCAGCATTTT. It translates to CASSPEGVPNQPQHF.

A single count supports this clone. The chain couples TRBV27 to TRBJ1-5; D perhaps matches TRBD1 (5 bases). The CDR3 runs to 14 residues. Germline CDR1 and CDR2: MNHEY and SMNVEV (reference sequence). V lost 2 bases and J lost 1, with 6 bases in between. The CDR3 loop reads CASSLRGSNQPQHF. DNA for the CDR3: TGTGCCAGCAGTTTACGGGGGAGCAATCAGCCCCAGCATTTT.

In this sample, this clone turned up a few times. The chain couples TRBV29-1 to TRBJ2-5; D gene ambiguous. The CDR3 extends over 11 amino acids. Germline loops: CDR1 SQVTM, CDR2 ANQGSEA. The germline V and J ends were trimmed by 7 bases and 5 bases, with 11 bases remaining between them. The CDR3 region has the DNA TGCAGCGGTACCCCTGAGGAGACCCAGTACTTC. Its translation: CSGTPEETQYF.

Worth noting for this clone: Other DNA sequences of this sample code for an identical CDR3. This chain joins TRBV7-9 and TRBJ1-1, with TRBD1 identical over 7 bases. The V and J ends lost 5 bases and 4 bases, in that order; junction bases with no gene match: 4. The CDR3 runs 13 residues. The germline CDR1 and CDR2 sequences are SEHNR and FQNEAQ (reference sequence). CDR3 DNA sequence: TGTGCCAGCAGCCTAAGACAGGGCACTGAAGCTTTCTTT. Encoded protein: CASSLRQGTEAFF.

The chain has TRBV9 and TRBJ1-3, with unresolved D. The ends were cut back, 4 bases at V and 0 bases at J, with 11 bases in the middle. Per germline, CDR1 SGDLS and CDR2 YYNGEE. The CDR3 runs 15 residues. The CDR3 region has the DNA TGTGCCAGCAGCTTGACACCCTACTCTGGAAACACCATATATTTT. Protein sequence: CASSLTPYSGNTIYF.

The V and J genes are TRBV30 and TRBJ2-5; a possible D gene is TRBD2 (7 bases). This CDR3 has 13 residues. V was shortened by 0 bases and J by 5 bases, with 10 bases between the two germline ends. Germline lookup yields CDR1 GTSNPN and CDR2 SVGIG (reference sequence). CDR3 in amino acids: CAWSVGGGETQYF. CDR3 sequence (DNA): TGTGCCTGGAGTGTAGGGGGAGGGGAGACCCAGTACTTC.